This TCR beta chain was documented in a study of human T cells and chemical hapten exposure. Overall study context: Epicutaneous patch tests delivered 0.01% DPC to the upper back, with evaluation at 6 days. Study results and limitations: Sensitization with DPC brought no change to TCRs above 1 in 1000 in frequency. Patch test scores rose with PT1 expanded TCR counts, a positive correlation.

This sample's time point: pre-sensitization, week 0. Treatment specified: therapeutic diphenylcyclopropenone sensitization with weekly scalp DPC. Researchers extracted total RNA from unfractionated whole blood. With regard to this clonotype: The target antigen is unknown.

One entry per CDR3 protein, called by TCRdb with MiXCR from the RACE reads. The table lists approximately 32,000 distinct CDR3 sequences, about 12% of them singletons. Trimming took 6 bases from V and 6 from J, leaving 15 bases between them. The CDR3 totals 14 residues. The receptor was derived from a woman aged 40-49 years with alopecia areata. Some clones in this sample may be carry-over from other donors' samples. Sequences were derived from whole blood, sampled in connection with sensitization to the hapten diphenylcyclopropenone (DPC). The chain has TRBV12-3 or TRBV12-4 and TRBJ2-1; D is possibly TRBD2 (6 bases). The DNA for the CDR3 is TGTGCCAGCAGGGAGGGACCCCTCGGCAATGAGCAGTTCTTC. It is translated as CASREGPLGNEQFF.